These 4 T cell receptor beta chains were sequenced from one sample in a study of T cell responses to AZD1222 COVID-19 vaccine. Generated by immunoSEQ multiplex PCR, the TCRdb table keeps only in-frame clones and is missing some. Of 85,000 to 90,000 clones in the sample, roughly nine tenths were seen once. The sample consisted of peripheral blood, taken 28 days after the second AZD1222 dose. The receptors here all came from an adult who received the AZD1222 COVID-19 vaccine.

The rearrangement joins TRBV6-5 to TRBJ1-1; no clear D. Germline CDR1 MNHEY, CDR2 SVGAGI. The V end lost 2 bases, the J end lost 4 bases, and 2 bases lay between the germline ends. The length of the CDR3 is 11 residues. CDR3 loop: CASSYGTEAFF. The CDR3 DNA is TGTGCCAGCAGTTACGGCACTGAAGCTTTCTTT.

The chain carries TRBV12-5 and TRBJ2-3; TRBD2 agrees at 11 bases. Germline assignment: CDR1 LGHNT and CDR2 FRNRAP. This CDR3 region has 16 residues. V lost 0 bases to trimming and J lost 1 base; unmatched junction nucleotides: 0. The CDR3 sequence: CASGLVLAGGTDTQYF. The CDR3 DNA follows: TGTGCTAGTGGTTTGGTACTAGCGGGGGGCACAGATACGCAGTATTTT.

CDR3 residues: CASSFGQGPYGYTF. CDR3 bases: TGTGCCAGCAGTTTCGGTCAGGGGCCCTATGGCTACACCTTC. The V and J genes are TRBV28 and TRBJ1-2; a possible D gene is TRBD1 (6 bases). The CDR3 sequence is 14 residues long. V was shortened by 3 bases and J by 4 bases, with 12 bases between the two germline ends. Germline CDR1 is MDHEN and CDR2 is SYDVKM.

The chain has TRBV7-3 and TRBJ1-6; D ambiguous. V lost 4 bases to trimming and J lost 7 bases, with 8 bases between them. CDR1 is SGHTA, CDR2 FQGTGA, per germline. This CDR3 comprises 13 residues. CDR3 nucleotide sequence: TGTGCCAGCAGCTCACAATGGAATTCACCCCTCCACTTT. Translating it yields CASSSQWNSPLHF.